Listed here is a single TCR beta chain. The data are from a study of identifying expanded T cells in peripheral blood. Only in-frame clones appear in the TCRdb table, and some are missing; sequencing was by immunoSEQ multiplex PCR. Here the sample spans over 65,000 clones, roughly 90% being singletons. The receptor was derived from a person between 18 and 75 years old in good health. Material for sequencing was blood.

The CDR3 nucleotides read TGTGCCAGTACTCCCCCCAGGGGCGGAAACACTGAAGCTTTCTTT. This translates into CASTPPRGGNTEAFF. The J gene is TRBJ1-1, the V gene TRBV19; a possible D gene is TRBD1 (6 bases). The CDR3 extends over 15 amino acids. Trimming left V 7 bases short and J 2 bases short, with 17 bases between. Germline CDR1 LNHDA, CDR2 SQIVND (reference sequence).